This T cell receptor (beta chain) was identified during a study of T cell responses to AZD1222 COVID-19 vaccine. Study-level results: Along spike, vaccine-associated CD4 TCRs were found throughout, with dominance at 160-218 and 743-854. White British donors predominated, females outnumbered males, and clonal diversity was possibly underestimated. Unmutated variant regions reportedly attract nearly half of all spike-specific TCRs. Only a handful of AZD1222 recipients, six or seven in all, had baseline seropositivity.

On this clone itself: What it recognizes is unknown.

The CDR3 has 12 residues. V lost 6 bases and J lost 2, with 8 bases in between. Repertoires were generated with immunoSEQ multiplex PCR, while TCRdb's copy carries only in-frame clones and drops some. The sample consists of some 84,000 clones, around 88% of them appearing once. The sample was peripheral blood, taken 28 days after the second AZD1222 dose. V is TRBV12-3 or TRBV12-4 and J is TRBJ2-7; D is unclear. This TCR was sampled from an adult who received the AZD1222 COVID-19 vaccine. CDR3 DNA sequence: TGTGCCAGCAGCCGGGCTACCTACGAGCAGTACTTC. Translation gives CASSRATYEQYF.